The TCR beta chain under discussion was sequenced for a study of shared clonotypes between healthy human individuals. The data were produced by immunoSEQ multiplex PCR, yet TCRdb's version contains in-frame clones alone and is incomplete. The sample lists approximately 1.1 million clones, approximately 80% occurring once. Only Caucasian adults living in Nashville, Tennessee made up the donor group. The CDR3 has 15 amino acids. Germline V gene data show CDR1 as LGHNT and CDR2 as FRNRAP. Trimming shortened V by 3 bases and J by 5 bases, and 13 bases separated the two germline ends. About this clone itself: The antigen is not known.

Overall study findings and caveats: In contrast to clonotypes shared by all four donors, non-shared clonotypes had lower generation probabilities.

The chain employs TRBV12-5 and TRBJ2-2; tentatively, D is TRBD1 (5 bases). Material for sequencing was memory CD4+ T cells from PBMCs. Subset denoted: CD45RA-negative fraction. The clonotype originates from a man aged 18 to 29 in good health. Some clones in this sample may be carry-over from other donors' samples. CDR3 region: CASGLSGRGTGELFF. CDR3 nucleotides: TGTGCTAGTGGTTTATCAGGGCGTGGGACCGGGGAGCTGTTTTTT. The variable domain in full, completed from reference TRBV12-5 and TRBJ2-2, reads DARVTQTPRHKVTEMGQEVTMRCQPILGHNTVFWYRQTMMQGLELLAYFRNRAPLDDSGMPKDRFSAEMPDATLATLKIQPSEPRDSAVYFCASGLSGRGTGELFFGEGSRLTVL.